One T cell receptor (beta chain) is described in this entry. The antigen is unknown. The data are from a study of cytomegalovirus exposure and HLA in healthy donors. CDR1 SGDLS and CDR2 YYNGEE come from the germline V gene. Trimming stripped 4 bases from V and 1 base from J, with 18 bases between. The CDR3 is 17 residues long. Findings of the study overall: Among the most significant clusters, several appeared linked to common viral pathogens in a later analysis. Some public TCRs appeared in many individuals, while most sequences were rare.

The study ran its PCR with 60 Vbeta and 13 Jbeta primers. Some clones are missing from TCRdb's copy, which holds only in-frame ones; the method was immunoSEQ multiplex PCR. This table holds 45,000 to 65,000 clones, about 70% found once. This chain uses TRBV9 with TRBJ1-3; D ambiguous. The TCR sequence derives from a woman between 50 and 59 years old in good health and CMV-seropositive. Material for sequencing was PBMCs. The CDR3 bases are TGTGCCAGCAGCCCCCGTGGGGAGCTACGTTCTGGAAACACCATATATTTT. Its translation: CASSPRGELRSGNTIYF.